This T cell receptor beta chain was recorded in a study of T-cell reconstitution after alpha-beta-depleted transplantation in children (dated by TCRdb to the mid-2010s). Regarding the research as a whole: Using TCR repertoire profiling, the study followed T-cell immune reconstitution in a quantitative way in children after TCRalphabeta/CD19-depleted allogeneic hematopoietic cell transplantation. The investigation overall reported the following: Over the following months the frequencies of hyperexpanded clones went down, and after one year T-cell counts and TCRbeta diversity were mostly credited to newly produced T cells. In some patients, the high TCRbeta diversity seen at day 60 was put down to recipient T cells and intrathymic progenitors that had survived conditioning. About two months after transplant, the apparently early recovery of alphabetaT-cell counts reportedly depended on just several hundred clones that had expanded rapidly and came from non-depleted graft cells.

This clonotype was counted only a few times. It has no known antigen specificity. No base quality information exists; no much larger clone differs at one position. The sample's treatment or condition, from its label and the paper: allogeneic hematopoietic cell transplantation with graft depleted of TCRalphabeta T cells and CD19 B cells. Transplant recipients were children who received TCRalphabeta/CD19-depleted allogeneic hematopoietic cell grafts. CDR1 and CDR2 (DFQATT, SNEGSKA) derive from the germline V gene (reference sequence). From its cysteine to its phenylalanine, the CDR3 spans 12 amino acids. Left in the record is the CDR3 DNA by itself, 36 bases read in frame from the first base. V lost 4 bases and J lost 8 bases, and the count of bases not matched to a germline gene is 5. Receptor libraries were prepared by PCR. TCRdb lists the instrument as Illumina HiSeq 2500. To normalize quantification of the TCRbeta repertoire, the TCR libraries were built with molecular barcoding that relied on unique molecular identifiers. TCRdb applied fastp at Q25 and MiXCR to the public reads, then kept only in-frame beta chains. Every distinct CDR3 protein forms one entry, paired with its most common genes and DNA. This sample gives 200,000 to 250,000 distinct CDR3 sequences in total; about 25% of them show up just once. The ten largest clones add up to less than 3.5% of the sample.

The material sequenced was PBMCs, taken before TCRalphabeta/CD19-depleted stem cell transplant. The chain links TRBV20-1 with TRBJ1-2; 9 middle bases align to TRBD1. The receptor was isolated from a girl aged 2 to 10 with Fanconi anemia, due to receive a stem cell transplant. The nucleotide sequence reads TGCAGTGCTAATCCGACAGGGGGAGGCTACACCTTC. It specifies CSANPTGGGYTF.